Following are 8 T cell receptor beta chains from one sample sequenced in a study of metastatic and nonmetastatic thyroid tumors. Each patient came to thyroid surgery without any prior treatment (of any kind). TCRdb re-called the PCR reads through MiXCR. The sample holds around 52,000 clones, 25% to 30% seen once. Material for sequencing was blood. The receptors shown here come from a female donor with papillary thyroid cancer or a benign thyroid nodule (not recorded which). Some clones in this sample may be carry-over from other donors' samples.

The chain carries TRBV12-5 and TRBJ2-7; 9 bases are shared with TRBD2. The ends lost 5 bases at V and 4 bases at J; junction bases unmatched: 12. CDR3 length: 16 residues. Germline loops: CDR1 LGHNT, CDR2 FRNRAP. The DNA of the CDR3 is TGTGCTAGTGGTCTGGGGTCCGGGACTAGCAGGTACGAGCAGTACTTC. Translation gives CASGLGSGTSRYEQYF.

The chain links TRBV5-1 to TRBJ1-5, with D possibly TRBD1 on 6 matching bases. There are 15 residues in the CDR3. Deletions cut 4 bases from V and 3 bases from J, with 14 bases between. The germline V gene encodes CDR1 SGHRS and CDR2 YFSETQ. The CDR3 reads CASSLDPGANQPQHF. DNA for the CDR3: TGCGCCAGCAGCCTCGACCCAGGGGCCAATCAGCCCCAGCATTTT.

V and J are TRBV28 and TRBJ2-1; D is unclear. Trimming left V 2 bases short and J 3 bases short, with 11 bases between. Looked up from germline, CDR1 is MDHEN and CDR2 is SYDVKM. CDR3 size: 15 residues. The CDR3 DNA reads TGTGCCAGCAGTTTAGGCGCGCGGATCTACAATGAGCAGTTCTTC. This codes for CASSLGARIYNEQFF.

This clone showed up many times. This sequence joins TRBV19 and TRBJ1-6; tentative D call: TRBD1 (5 bases). The CDR3 consists of 14 residues. The ends were cut back, 6 bases at V and 7 bases at J, with 13 bases in the middle. CDR1 LNHDA and CDR2 SQIVND come from the germline V gene (reference sequence). The CDR3 DNA sequence: TGTGCCAGTAGAAGGGACCCCAGAAATTCACCCCTCCACTTT. This codes for CASRRDPRNSPLHF.

This clone is judged medium-sized. The chain combines TRBV19 with TRBJ1-1; perhaps TRBD1 as D (5 bases). The CDR3 runs to 14 residues. CDR1 LNHDA and CDR2 SQIVND come from the germline V gene (reference sequence). Trimming pared 8 bases from V and 1 base from J, leaving 14 bases between. CDR3 nucleotides: TGTGCCAGTGCATTCCGGGGCAAGAACACTGAAGCTTTCTTT. This gives the protein CASAFRGKNTEAFF.

The V call is TRBV19, the J call TRBJ2-1; D gene unclear. The length of the CDR3 is 15 residues. Germline CDR1 is LNHDA and CDR2 is SQIVND (reference sequence). Between the trimmed V and J ends, which lost 3 bases and 2 bases, there was a span of 11 bases. In DNA form, the CDR3 reads TGTGCCAGTAGTATGACTGCGCTGCCCTACAATGAGCAGTTCTTC. It encodes CASSMTALPYNEQFF.

The chain has TRBV5-1 and TRBJ2-7, with no clear D. CDR3 length: 14 residues. Germline values: CDR1 SGHRS, CDR2 YFSETQ. V was pared by 4 bases and J by 2 bases, with 13 bases between. The CDR3 DNA is TGCGCCAGCAGCCAATCCGGGTCGACCTACGAGCAGTACTTC. Its protein product is CASSQSGSTYEQYF.

By share of the sample, this clone is medium-sized (0.01 to 0.1%). The V gene is TRBV19, the J gene TRBJ2-3, with 9 bases fitting TRBD1. Germline CDR1 reads LNHDA; CDR2 reads SQIVND (reference sequence). The CDR3 consists of 15 residues. With V trimmed by 10 bases and J by 5 bases, 13 bases remained unmatched. CDR3 protein: CATGGLGQGVDTQYF. As DNA, the CDR3 is TGTGCCACCGGGGGATTGGGACAGGGTGTAGATACGCAGTATTTT.